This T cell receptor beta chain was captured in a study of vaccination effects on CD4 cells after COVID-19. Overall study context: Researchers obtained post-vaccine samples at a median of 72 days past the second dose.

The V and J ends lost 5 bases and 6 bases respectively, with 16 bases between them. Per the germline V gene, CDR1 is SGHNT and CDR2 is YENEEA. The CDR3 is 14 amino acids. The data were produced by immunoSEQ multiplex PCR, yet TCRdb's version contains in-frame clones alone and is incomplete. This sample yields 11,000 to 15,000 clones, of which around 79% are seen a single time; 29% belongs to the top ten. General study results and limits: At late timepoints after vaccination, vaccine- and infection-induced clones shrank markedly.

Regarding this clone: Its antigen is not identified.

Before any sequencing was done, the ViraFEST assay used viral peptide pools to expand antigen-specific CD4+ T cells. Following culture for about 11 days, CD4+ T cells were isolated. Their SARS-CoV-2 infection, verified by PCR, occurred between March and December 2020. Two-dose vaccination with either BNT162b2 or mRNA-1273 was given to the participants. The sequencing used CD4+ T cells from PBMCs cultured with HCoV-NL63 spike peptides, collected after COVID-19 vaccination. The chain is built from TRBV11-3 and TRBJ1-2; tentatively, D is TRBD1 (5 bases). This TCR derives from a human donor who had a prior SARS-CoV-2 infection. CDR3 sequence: CASSRAPGRDGYTF. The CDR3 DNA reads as TGTGCCAGCAGCCGCGCCCCGGGACGCGATGGCTACACCTTC.